This T cell receptor (beta chain) is drawn from a study of cytomegalovirus exposure and HLA in healthy donors (dated by TCRdb to 2015 to 2018). General notes on the study: According to a later analysis, the 120 or so validation repertoires were produced on the same platform as the 700 or so repertoires of the first cohort. A separate validation cohort of roughly 130 different subjects was used in addition to the roughly 720-subject first cohort. To predict cytomegalovirus infection status, the study combined high-throughput TCR immunosequencing, statistical association of individual TCRs with disease status, and machine learning. The study was designed to test whether signatures of past pathogen exposure could be identified by cataloging public T cell receptors. Summary of the overall study and its limitations: A total of roughly 160 TCR beta chains were listed by the study as associated with cytomegalovirus. The authors suggested that the approach could potentially be extended to other disease states and immunological phenotypes. Cytomegalovirus status was reported to be diagnosed by the classifier with high specificity and sensitivity in both the original and validation cohorts. Across donors, most TCR sequences were observed very rarely, whereas some public TCRs were present in many individuals. The validation cohort had no HLA typing available for a later analysis, so co-occurrence within that cohort was assessed over all 120 or so repertoires. Subsequent analysis determined that TCRs grouped into clusters in the first cohort also showed a tendency toward co-occurrence across the 120 or so validation repertoires, and approximately 94% of cluster scores exceeded 0. Three of the identified cytomegalovirus-associated TCR beta chains were confirmed in vitro to be specific for cytomegalovirus antigens.

The donors belonged to the validation cohort of about 110 subjects, which was separate from the approximately 610-subject first cohort. With respect to this clone: It lacks a known antigen. No base quality information exists; no much larger clone differs at one position.

CDR3 length: 14 amino acids, cysteine to phenylalanine. Solely the CDR3 DNA is kept, with 42 bases framed from the first base. Per the germline V gene, ENHRY is the CDR1 and SYGVKD is the CDR2. The junction shows trimming of 6 bases on V and 0 bases on J, plus 9 bases between the germline ends. Library construction relied on the immunoSEQ multiplex PCR assay. In the paper's pipeline: To diagnose cytomegalovirus status from the catalog of TCR beta chain sequences, a statistical classification framework was built. TCRdb carries this immuneACCESS record with in-frame sequences only. Its versions omit some clonotypes, under half of them owing to an unresolved V gene in the studies checked, with the rest unexplained. Clone size and V and J calls were adopted from that table, with D and trimming inferred from the DNA. The sample records around 120,000 clones, 86% of which are singletons. Of the sample, about 5.3% is held by the ten largest clones.

The chain uses TRBV10-3 and TRBJ1-5; the D gene assignment is ambiguous. The sequencing sample was made of PBMCs. This TCR was sampled from a man aged 18 to 30 in good health and CMV-seronegative. DNA sequence: TGTGCCATCAGGCCGGGTGATAGCAATCAGCCCCAGCATTTT. Translated, this gives CAIRPGDSNQPQHF.